A single sample gave rise to the 20 T cell receptor beta chains below, sequenced in a study of Ad26.COV2.S vaccination and SARS-CoV-2 variants. Treatment here: roughly 19 received Ad26.COV2.S at low or high dose, single or two shots; roughly five received placebo; per-sample allocation not given. Day 63 following the first vaccine or placebo injection was when the samples were taken. Profiling relied on immunoSEQ multiplex PCR, and the TCRdb table lists in-frame clones only, not all of them. The sample holds 300,000 to 450,000 clones, 70% to 90% seen once. The material was peripheral blood, obtained in a trial of Ad26.COV2.S vaccine versus placebo. These receptors originate from a person aged 18-65 years who received the Ad26.COV2.S COVID-19 vaccine or a placebo.

The chain couples TRBV4-3 to TRBJ2-1, with 10 bases matching TRBD2. There are 16 residues in the CDR3. The J segment lost 5 bases and the V segment lost 5 bases, leaving 9 bases of the junction unmatched. Germline V gene data show CDR1 as LGHNA and CDR2 as YSLEER. The CDR3 protein is CASSYSWLAGDNEQFF. CDR3 DNA: TGCGCCAGCAGCTACAGTTGGCTAGCGGGGGACAATGAGCAGTTCTTC.

The chain uses TRBV29-1 and TRBJ2-7; 7 bases fit TRBD2. With 2 bases clipped from V and 2 bases from J, the junction kept 9 bases outside the gene matches. Germline V gene data show CDR1 as SQVTM and CDR2 as ANQGSEA. CDR3 length: 15 residues. The CDR3 here is CSVEISGGTAYEQYF. CDR3 nucleotides: TGCAGCGTTGAAATTTCCGGGGGGACCGCCTACGAGCAGTACTTC.

This clone was observed a single time. The J gene is TRBJ1-2, the V gene TRBV6-5; D is uncertain. Germline loops: CDR1 MNHEY, CDR2 SVGAGI. This CDR3 has 12 residues. V was shortened by 10 bases and J by 4 bases, with 13 bases between the two germline ends. Here the CDR3 DNA reads TGTGCCATCGAAGGATTGAGCTATGGCTACACCTTC. This codes for CAIEGLSYGYTF.

V usage is TRBV12-3 or TRBV12-4 and J usage is TRBJ1-2; D is unresolved. This CDR3 spans 13 amino acids. The V gene lost 0 bases and the J gene lost 1 base, with 3 bases spanning the gap. The CDR3 nucleotides read TGTGCCAGCAGTTTAGCCTTTAACTATGGCTACACCTTC. Translation gives CASSLAFNYGYTF.

Only one count was recorded for this clone. This chain connects TRBV7-6 to TRBJ2-3, with 9 nucleotides matching TRBD1. Germline V gene data show CDR1 as SGHVS and CDR2 as FNYEAQ. This CDR3 has 16 residues. V trimming: 7 bases; J trimming: 3 bases; junction bases outside the gene matches: 11. The CDR3 protein is CASTLFDGQGTDTQYF. In DNA form, the CDR3 reads TGTGCCAGCACCCTTTTTGATGGACAGGGGACAGATACGCAGTATTTT.

The V call is TRBV6-6, the J call TRBJ2-7, with 10 bases that match TRBD2. J was trimmed by 0 bases and V by 5 bases; bases with no gene match: 10. Germline V gene sequence: CDR1 MNHNY, CDR2 SVGAGI (reference sequence). The CDR3 loop spans 17 amino acids. This CDR3 is CASSPTGLASSSYEQYF. DNA of the CDR3: TGTGCCAGCAGTCCCACGGGACTAGCGTCTAGCTCCTACGAGCAGTACTTC.

The chain recombines TRBV4-1 with TRBJ1-2; D may be TRBD1 (6 bases). The germline V gene encodes CDR1 MGHRA and CDR2 YSYEKL. The V gene lost 0 bases and the J gene lost 7 bases, with 15 bases spanning the gap. The length of the CDR3 is 15 residues. The CDR3 here is CASSQEVFRGGGYTF. The CDR3 DNA reads as TGCGCCAGCAGCCAAGAAGTTTTCAGGGGAGGTGGCTACACCTTC.

The V gene is TRBV6-1, the J gene TRBJ2-2; D remains ambiguous. Germline assignment: CDR1 MNHNS and CDR2 SASEGT. The CDR3 contains 11 residues. Trimming pared 2 bases from V and 13 bases from J, leaving 8 bases between. CDR3 coding DNA: TGTGCCAGCAGTGAAAATGGGTGGCTGTTTTTT. This encodes CASSENGWLFF.

The CDR3 DNA follows: TGTGCCAGCAGTGAATGGTTGCCCCAAGAGACCCAGTACTTC. Translating it yields CASSEWLPQETQYF. The chain joins TRBV25-1 to TRBJ2-5; D not certain. V was clipped by 1 base and J by 1 base, with 7 bases between them. Germline lookup yields CDR1 MGHDK and CDR2 SYGVNS. The CDR3 is 14 amino acids.

This clone has more than one count but fewer than ten. The chain uses TRBV19 and TRBJ1-5; a possible D gene is TRBD1 (5 bases). Trimming cost V 3 bases and J 6 bases, with 15 bases left between them. Germline V CDR1 and CDR2: LNHDA, SQIVND (reference sequence). CDR3 length: 15 residues. CDR3 in amino acids: CASSIGAGAFQPQHF. The CDR3 bases are TGTGCCAGTAGTATTGGGGCGGGTGCATTTCAGCCCCAGCATTTT.

The rearrangement joins TRBV18 to TRBJ2-2; D is perhaps TRBD1 (6 bases). The CDR3 totals 17 residues. Germline CDR1 reads KGHSH; CDR2 reads LQKENI. Trimming stripped 3 bases from V and 2 bases from J, with 16 bases between. The CDR3, as DNA: TGTGCCAGCTCACCCTTATTCCGGGACACCAACACCGGGGAGCTGTTTTTT. Translation gives CASSPLFRDTNTGELFF.

The CDR3 region is CASSLALAGSYEQYF. The DNA for the CDR3 is TGTGCCAGCAGCTTGGCGCTAGCGGGTTCCTACGAGCAGTACTTC. The chain combines TRBV5-4 with TRBJ2-7, with 8 bases fitting TRBD2. The germline V gene has CDR1 SGHNT and CDR2 YYREEE (reference sequence). The CDR3 spans 15 residues. Losses at the gene ends were 0 bases for V and 1 base for J; bases not matched to a gene: 3.

The CDR3 spells CASSAVGRGRGADGYTF. In nucleotides, the CDR3 is TGTGCCAGCAGCGCGGTGGGCCGTGGGCGGGGCGCAGATGGCTACACCTTC. V and J are TRBV9 and TRBJ1-2; D is possibly TRBD1 (5 bases). Germline CDR1 SGDLS, CDR2 YYNGEE. Trimming cost V 3 bases and J 6 bases, with 24 bases left between them. This CDR3 is built from 17 residues.

The V and J genes are TRBV18 and TRBJ1-2, with D perhaps matching TRBD1 (5 bases). Germline CDR1 and CDR2: KGHSH and LQKENI. V was trimmed by 2 bases and J by 5 bases, leaving 9 bases between them. The CDR3 sequence is 13 residues long. The CDR3 reads CASSPGGEYGYTF. The CDR3 DNA reads as TGTGCCAGCTCACCAGGGGGGGAGTATGGCTACACCTTC.

The chain recombines TRBV4-3 with TRBJ2-1, with D possibly TRBD1 on 5 matching bases. CDR3 length: 18 residues. The ends were cut back, 0 bases at V and 2 bases at J, with 17 bases in the middle. The V gene's germline CDR1 is LGHNA and CDR2 YSLEER. The CDR3 reads CASSQDWVADTTYNEQFF. CDR3 nucleotides: TGCGCCAGCAGCCAAGATTGGGTGGCGGACACAACCTACAATGAGCAGTTCTTC.

This clone was counted ten times or more. V and J are TRBV19 and TRBJ1-6, with 9 positions matching TRBD1. With 6 bases clipped from V and 9 bases from J, the junction kept 9 bases outside the gene matches. This CDR3 is built from 15 residues. Germline loops: CDR1 LNHDA, CDR2 SQIVND (reference sequence). The CDR3 DNA reads as TGTGCCAGTAGCACCGGGACAGGGTATCGTTCACCCCTCCACTTT. This gives the protein CASSTGTGYRSPLHF.

J is TRBJ2-7 and V is TRBV5-6; 9 positions agree with TRBD2. V was clipped by 3 bases and J by 5 bases; unmatched bases: 3. Germline CDR1 SGHDT, CDR2 YYEEEE. CDR3 length: 13 amino acids. CDR3 DNA sequence: TGTGCCAGCAGCTGGGGACTAGCCCACGAGCAGTACTTC. This codes for CASSWGLAHEQYF.

The V gene is TRBV28, the J gene TRBJ1-5, with 8 bases aligning to TRBD1. The CDR3 extends over 15 amino acids. Germline-derived CDR1 and CDR2 are MDHEN and SYDVKM. V shed 3 bases and J 6 bases; nucleotides not matched to a gene: 7. The CDR3 region has the DNA TGTGCCAGCAGTTTGATTGACAGGGGCGGTCAGCCCCAGCATTTT. Its translation: CASSLIDRGGQPQHF.

V gene TRBV2 combines with J gene TRBJ1-2; D gene ambiguous. Deletions cut 6 bases from V and 2 bases from J, with 10 bases between. This CDR3 has 13 amino acids. Germline V lookup: CDR1 SNHLY, CDR2 FYNNEI. CDR3 coding DNA: TGTGCCAGCAGGAGTGGGCAGAACTATGGCTACACCTTC. Translating gives CASRSGQNYGYTF.

CDR3 nucleotides: TGTGCCAGTAGTACCCGGGTTACCTCTGGCACTGAAGCTTTCTTT. Translation: CASSTRVTSGTEAFF. This rearrangement joins TRBV19 to TRBJ1-1; D uncertain. V dropped 4 bases and J dropped 4 bases, with 16 bases sitting between them. The V gene's germline CDR1 is LNHDA and CDR2 SQIVND (reference sequence). The CDR3 covers 15 residues.